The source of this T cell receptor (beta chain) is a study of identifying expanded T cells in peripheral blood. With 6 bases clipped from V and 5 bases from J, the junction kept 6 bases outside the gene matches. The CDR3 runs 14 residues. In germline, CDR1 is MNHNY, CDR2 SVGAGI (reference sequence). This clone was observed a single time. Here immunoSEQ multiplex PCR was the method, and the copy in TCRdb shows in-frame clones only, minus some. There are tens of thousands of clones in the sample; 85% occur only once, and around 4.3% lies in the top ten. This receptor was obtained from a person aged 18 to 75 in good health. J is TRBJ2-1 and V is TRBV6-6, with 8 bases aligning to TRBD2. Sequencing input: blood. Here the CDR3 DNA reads TGTGCCAGCAGCCCTAGCGGGCGAAACAATGAGCAGTTCTTC. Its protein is CASSPSGRNNEQFF.